This TCR beta chain appears in the sequencing data of a study of cytomegalovirus exposure and HLA in healthy donors. Study summary: A prior analysis found about 120 million unique TCR beta sequences from 150 million to 200 million T cells. Study results and caveats: Across donors, sequencing depth was assumed by presence/absence analyses to be roughly uniform. In terms of immune exposure information, only CMV serostatus was available. Investigators reported fewer than 200 TCR beta chains as tied to cytomegalovirus.

About this clone itself: Its antigen is still unknown.

This CDR3 spans 14 amino acids. CDR1 and CDR2 from the germline V gene are MDHEN and SYDVKM. V lost 6 bases and J lost 5, with 13 bases in between. The PCR had 60 Vbeta and 13 Jbeta primers. Libraries were prepared by immunoSEQ multiplex PCR; TCRdb keeps only in-frame clonotypes and omits some of them. This sample has some 270,000 clones; around 90% occur once, and the top ten carry roughly 1.5%. This rearrangement joins TRBV28 to TRBJ1-4; tentatively, D is TRBD1 (5 bases). Material for sequencing was PBMCs. This sequence was found in a girl aged 2 to 9 in good health and CMV-seronegative. DNA of the CDR3: TGTGCCAGCAGAGACGGGACTTTAAATGAAAAACTGTTTTTT. This translates into CASRDGTLNEKLFF.